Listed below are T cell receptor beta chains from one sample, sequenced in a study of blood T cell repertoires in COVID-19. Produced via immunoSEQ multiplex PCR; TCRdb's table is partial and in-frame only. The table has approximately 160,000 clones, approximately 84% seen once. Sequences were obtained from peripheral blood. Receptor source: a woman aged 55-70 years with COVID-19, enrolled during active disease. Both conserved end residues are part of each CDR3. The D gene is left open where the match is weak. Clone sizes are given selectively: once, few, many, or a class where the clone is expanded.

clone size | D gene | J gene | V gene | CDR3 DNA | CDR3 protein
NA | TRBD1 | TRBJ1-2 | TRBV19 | TGTGCCAGTAGTGCCCGACAGGGGCTTTTCAGCTACACCTTC | CASSARQGLFSYTF
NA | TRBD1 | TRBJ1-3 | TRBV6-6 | TGTGCCAGCAGTTACGACAGGGCCGGAAACACCATATATTTT | CASSYDRAGNTIYF
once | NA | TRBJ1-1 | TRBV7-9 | TGTGCCAGCAGCTGGGACGGGGGGCGAAGCACTGAAGCTTTCTTT | CASSWDGGRSTEAFF
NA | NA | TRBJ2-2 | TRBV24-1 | TGTGCCACCCAACAGGGCGCGGAGCTGTTTTTT | CATQQGAELFF
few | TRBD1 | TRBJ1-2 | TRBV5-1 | TGCGCCAGCAGGAATAGGACAGGGGGCTATGGCTACACCTTC | CASRNRTGGYGYTF
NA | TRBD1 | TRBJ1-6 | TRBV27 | TGTGCCAGCAGTTTAAGGGGGCCTAATTCACCCCTCCACTTT | CASSLRGPNSPLHF
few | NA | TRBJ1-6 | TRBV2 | TGTGCCAGCAGTAGAGAGGTGACGAATTCACCCCTCCACTTT | CASSREVTNSPLHF
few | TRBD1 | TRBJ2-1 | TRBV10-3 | TGTGCCATCAGTGGGGGGACAGGGAAGAGGAAAAATGAGCAGTTCTTC | CAISGGTGKRKNEQFF
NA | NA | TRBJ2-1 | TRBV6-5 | TGTGCCAGCAGTTTGTTACAGCTTACGAGCAATGAGCAGTTCTTC | CASSLLQLTSNEQFF
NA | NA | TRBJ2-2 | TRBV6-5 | TGTGCCAGCAGCACCGGGAGTTACGCAGGGGAGCTGTTTTTT | CASSTGSYAGELFF
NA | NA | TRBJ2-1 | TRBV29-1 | TGCAGCGTTGAAGACCCGGGTAATGAGCAGTTCTTC | CSVEDPGNEQFF
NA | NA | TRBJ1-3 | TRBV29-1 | TGCAGCGTTGGGGGGGGGCGGAACACCATATATTTT | CSVGGGRNTIYF
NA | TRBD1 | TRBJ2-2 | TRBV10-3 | TGTGCCATCAGTGAGACGACAGGGCGAAACACCGGGGAGCTGTTTTTT | CAISETTGRNTGELFF
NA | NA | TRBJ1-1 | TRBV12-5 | TGTGCTAGTGGTTTGGGACATCCTAACACTGAAGCTTTCTTT | CASGLGHPNTEAFF
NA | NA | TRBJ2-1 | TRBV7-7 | TGTGCCAGCAGCTTATCAGGGAGGAATGAGCAGTTCTTC | CASSLSGRNEQFF
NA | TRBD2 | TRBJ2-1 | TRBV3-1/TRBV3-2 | TGTGCCAGCAGTCCAAGATCCCTGGGCGGCGGGAGGAGGAATGAGCAGTTCTTC | CASSPRSLGGGRRNEQFF
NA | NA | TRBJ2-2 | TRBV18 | TGTGCCAGCTCAGACTCGTTCGCGAACACCGGGGAGCTGTTTTTT | CASSDSFANTGELFF
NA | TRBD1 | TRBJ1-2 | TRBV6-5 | TGTGCCAGCAGTTACACACGACAGGGCGCTAACTATGGCTACACCTTC | CASSYTRQGANYGYTF